The clone carrying this TCR beta chain was seen just once. Every immunoSEQ plate was one replicate of a subset's evenly spread DNA. Replicate PCRs for unsorted PBMC used around 270 ng DNA (around 30,000 T cell genomes). The method was immunoSEQ multiplex PCR; TCRdb's version includes in-frame clones alone and lacks a portion of them. The repertoire holds about 490,000 clones, with over 70% as singletons. V lost 4 bases to trimming and J lost 6 bases; unmatched junction nucleotides: 15. Germline values: CDR1 SGDLS, CDR2 YYNGEE. The CDR3 has 16 residues. The record originates from a study of shared clonotypes between healthy human individuals.

What was sequenced was PBMCs. The J gene is TRBJ1-2, the V gene TRBV9; 7 bases line up with TRBD1. This receptor was obtained from a woman aged 35 to 49 in good health. Some clones in this sample may be carry-over from other donors' samples. For the CDR3, the DNA is TGTGCCAGCAGCCCGTGGGACAGCATGGGGAGTGATGGCTACACCTTC. It encodes CASSPWDSMGSDGYTF.